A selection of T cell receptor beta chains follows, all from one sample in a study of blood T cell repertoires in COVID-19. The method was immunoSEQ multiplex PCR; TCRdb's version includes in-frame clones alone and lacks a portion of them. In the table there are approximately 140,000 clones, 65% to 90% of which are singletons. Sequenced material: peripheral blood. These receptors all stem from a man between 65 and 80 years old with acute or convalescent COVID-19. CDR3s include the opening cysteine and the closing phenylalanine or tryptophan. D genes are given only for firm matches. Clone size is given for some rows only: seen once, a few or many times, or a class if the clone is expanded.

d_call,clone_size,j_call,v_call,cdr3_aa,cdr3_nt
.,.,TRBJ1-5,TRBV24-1,CASQGSGNQPQHF,TGTGCCTCCCAGGGGTCTGGCAATCAGCCCCAGCATTTT
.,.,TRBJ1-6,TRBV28,CASSLYPGVSPLHF,TGTGCCAGCAGTTTATACCCAGGGGTTTCACCCCTCCACTTT
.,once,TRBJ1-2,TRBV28,CASSLTRGADGYTF,TGTGCCAGCAGTTTAACTCGGGGGGCGGATGGCTACACCTTC
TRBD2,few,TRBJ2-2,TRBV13,CASSLALAGGNTGELFF,TGTGCCAGCAGCTTAGCCCTAGCGGGAGGGAACACCGGGGAGCTGTTTTTT
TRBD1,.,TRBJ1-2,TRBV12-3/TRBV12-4,CASSTGQGYGYTF,TGTGCCAGCAGTACGGGACAGGGGTATGGCTACACCTTC
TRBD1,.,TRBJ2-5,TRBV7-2,CASSLTRDRGQETQYF,TGTGCCAGCAGCTTAACCCGGGACAGGGGGCAAGAGACCCAGTACTTC
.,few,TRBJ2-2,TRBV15,CATSRGQENTGELFF,TGTGCCACCAGCAGAGGGCAGGAGAACACCGGGGAGCTGTTTTTT
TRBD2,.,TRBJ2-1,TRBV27,CASSPGLAGYNEQFF,TGTGCCAGCAGCCCTGGACTAGCGGGGTACAATGAGCAGTTCTTC
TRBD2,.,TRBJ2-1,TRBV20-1,CSASQVGGRTNEQFF,TGCAGTGCTAGTCAAGTGGGAGGGCGGACGAATGAGCAGTTCTTC
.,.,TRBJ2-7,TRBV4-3,CASSQGLEYEQYF,TGCGCCAGCAGCCAAGGACTAGAGTACGAGCAGTACTTC
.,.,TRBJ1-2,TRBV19,CASSIQGTNYGYTF,TGTGCCAGTAGTATCCAGGGGACGAACTATGGCTACACCTTC
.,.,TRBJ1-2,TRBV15,CATSRDVQANYGYTF,TGTGCCACCAGCAGAGATGTACAGGCCAACTATGGCTACACCTTC
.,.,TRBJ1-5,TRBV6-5,CASSYPDRSNQPQHF,TGTGCCAGCAGTTACCCCGACAGGAGCAATCAGCCCCAGCATTTT
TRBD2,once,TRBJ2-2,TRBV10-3,CAISERREFNTGELFF,TGTGCCATCAGTGAGAGGCGGGAGTTCAACACCGGGGAGCTGTTTTTT
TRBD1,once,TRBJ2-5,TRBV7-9,CASSSATGSGETQYF,TGTGCCAGCAGCTCTGCGACAGGGTCGGGGGAGACCCAGTACTTC
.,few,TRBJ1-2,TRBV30,CAWNRDTDNYGYTF,TGTGCCTGGAATCGGGACACCGATAACTATGGCTACACCTTC